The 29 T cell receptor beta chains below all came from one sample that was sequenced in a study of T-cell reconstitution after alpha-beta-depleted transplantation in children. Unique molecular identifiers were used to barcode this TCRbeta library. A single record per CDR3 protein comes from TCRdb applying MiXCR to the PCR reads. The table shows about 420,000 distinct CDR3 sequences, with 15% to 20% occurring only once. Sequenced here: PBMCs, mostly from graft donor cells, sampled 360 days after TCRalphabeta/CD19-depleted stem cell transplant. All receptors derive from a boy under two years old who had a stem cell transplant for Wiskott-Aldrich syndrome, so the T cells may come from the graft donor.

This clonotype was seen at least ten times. This chain's CDR3 is CASSLDRLQETQYF. The CDR3 nucleotides are TGTGCCAGCAGCCTCGACAGGCTCCAAGAGACCCAGTACTTC. This chain uses TRBV12-3 or TRBV12-4 with TRBJ2-5, with D possibly being TRBD1 (6 bases). V lost 6 bases, J lost 1 base, and 12 bases lay in between. The length of the CDR3 is 14 residues.

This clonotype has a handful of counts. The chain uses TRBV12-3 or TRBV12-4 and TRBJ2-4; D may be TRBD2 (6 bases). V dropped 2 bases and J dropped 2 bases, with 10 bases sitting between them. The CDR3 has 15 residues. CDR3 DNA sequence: TGTGCCAGCAGTTTAAATCGGGGGACCAAAAACATTCAGTACTTC. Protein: CASSLNRGTKNIQYF.

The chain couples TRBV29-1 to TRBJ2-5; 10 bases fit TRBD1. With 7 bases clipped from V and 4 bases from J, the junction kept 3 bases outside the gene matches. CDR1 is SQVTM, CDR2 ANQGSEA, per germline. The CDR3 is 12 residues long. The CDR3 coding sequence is TGCAGCGGATGGACAGGGGGAGAGACCCAGTACTTC. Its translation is CSGWTGGETQYF. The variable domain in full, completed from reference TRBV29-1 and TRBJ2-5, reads SAVISQKPSRDICQRGTSLTIQCQVDSQVTMMFWYRQQPGQSLTLIATANQGSEATYESGFVIDKFPISRPNLTFSTLTVSNMSPEDSSIYLCSGWTGGETQYFGPGTRLLVL.

Written as DNA, the CDR3 is TGTGCCAGCAGTAAGGTCCCGCCAAAAAGATCGGCAGGGAAGAACAATGAGCAGTTCTTC. Translated, it gives CASSKVPPKRSAGKNNEQFF. This chain connects TRBV6-1 to TRBJ2-1; D is possibly TRBD1 (5 bases). The germline V gene encodes CDR1 MNHNS and CDR2 SASEGT. V lost 5 bases, J lost 5 bases, and 31 bases lay in between. The CDR3 runs 20 residues.

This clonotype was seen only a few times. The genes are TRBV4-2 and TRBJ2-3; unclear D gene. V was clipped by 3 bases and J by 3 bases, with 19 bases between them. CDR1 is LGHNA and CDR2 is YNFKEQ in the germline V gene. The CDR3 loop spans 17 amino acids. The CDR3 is CASSHPAGLTPTDTQYF. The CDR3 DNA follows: TGTGCCAGCAGCCACCCCGCCGGGCTAACTCCGACAGATACGCAGTATTTT.

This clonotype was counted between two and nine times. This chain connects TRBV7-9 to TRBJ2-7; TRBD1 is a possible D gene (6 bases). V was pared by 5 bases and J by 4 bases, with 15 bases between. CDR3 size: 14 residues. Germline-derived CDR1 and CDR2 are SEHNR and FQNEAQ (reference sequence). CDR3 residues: CASSTQGFSYEQYF. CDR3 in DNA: TGTGCCAGCAGCACTCAGGGGTTTTCGTACGAGCAGTACTTC. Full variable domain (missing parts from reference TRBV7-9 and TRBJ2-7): DTGVSQNPRHKITKRGQNVTFRCDPISEHNRLYWYRQTLGQGPEFLTYFQNEAQLEKSRLLSDRFSAERPKGSFSTLEIQRTEQGDSAMYLCASSTQGFSYEQYFGPGTRLTVT.

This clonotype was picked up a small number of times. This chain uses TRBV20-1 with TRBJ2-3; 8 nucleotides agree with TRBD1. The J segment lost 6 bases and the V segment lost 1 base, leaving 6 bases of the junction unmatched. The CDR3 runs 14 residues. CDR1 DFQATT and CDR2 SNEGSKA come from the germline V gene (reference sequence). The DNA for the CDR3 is TGCAGTGCTAGAGGGACAGGGTCGTGGGATACGCAGTATTTT. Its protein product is CSARGTGSWDTQYF.

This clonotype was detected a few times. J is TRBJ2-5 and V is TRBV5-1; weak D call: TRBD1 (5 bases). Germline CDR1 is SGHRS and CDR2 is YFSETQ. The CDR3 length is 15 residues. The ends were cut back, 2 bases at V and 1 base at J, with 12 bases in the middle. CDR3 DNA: TGCGCCAGCAGCTTACGCCAGGGCCCCCAAGAGACCCAGTACTTC. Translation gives CASSLRQGPQETQYF.

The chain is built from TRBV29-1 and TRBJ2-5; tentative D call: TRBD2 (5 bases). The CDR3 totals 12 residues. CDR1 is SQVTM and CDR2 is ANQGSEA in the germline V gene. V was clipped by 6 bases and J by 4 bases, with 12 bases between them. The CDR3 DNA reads TGCAGCGTCGCCGGGATACGAGAGACCCAGTACTTC. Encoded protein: CSVAGIRETQYF.

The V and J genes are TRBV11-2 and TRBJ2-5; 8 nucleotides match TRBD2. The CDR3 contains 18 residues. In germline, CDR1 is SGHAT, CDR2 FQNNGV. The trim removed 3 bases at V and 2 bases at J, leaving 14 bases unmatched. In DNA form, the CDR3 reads TGTGCCAGCAGCTTTTTTCTCGCCGGGACTAGTCATCAAGAGACCCAGTACTTC. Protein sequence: CASSFFLAGTSHQETQYF. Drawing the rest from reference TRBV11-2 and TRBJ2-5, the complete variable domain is EAGVAQSPRYKIIEKRQSVAFWCNPISGHATLYWYQQILGQGPKLLIQFQNNGVVDDSQLPKDRFSAERLKGVDSTLKIQPAKLEDSAVYLCASSFFLAGTSHQETQYFGPGTRLLVL.

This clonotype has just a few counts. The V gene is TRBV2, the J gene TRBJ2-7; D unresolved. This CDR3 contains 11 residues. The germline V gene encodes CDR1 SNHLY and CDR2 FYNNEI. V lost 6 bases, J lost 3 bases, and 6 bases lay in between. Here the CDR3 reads CASRAVYEQYF. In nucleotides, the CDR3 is TGTGCCAGCAGGGCCGTCTACGAGCAGTACTTC.

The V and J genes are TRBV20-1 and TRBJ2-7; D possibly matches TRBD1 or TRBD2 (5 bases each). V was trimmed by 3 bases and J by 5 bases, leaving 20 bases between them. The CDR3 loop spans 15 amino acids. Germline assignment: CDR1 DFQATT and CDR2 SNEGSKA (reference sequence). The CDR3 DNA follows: TGCAGTGCTAGTCCCCTGATGAGGGGACGGGACGAGCAGTACTTC. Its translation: CSASPLMRGRDEQYF.

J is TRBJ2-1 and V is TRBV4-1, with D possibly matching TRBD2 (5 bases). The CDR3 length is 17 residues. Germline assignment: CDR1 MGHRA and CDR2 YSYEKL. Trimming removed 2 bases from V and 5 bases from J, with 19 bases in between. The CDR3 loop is CASSQKTRGNGDNEQFF. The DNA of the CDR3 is TGCGCCAGCAGCCAAAAGACCCGGGGAAATGGGGACAATGAGCAGTTCTTC.

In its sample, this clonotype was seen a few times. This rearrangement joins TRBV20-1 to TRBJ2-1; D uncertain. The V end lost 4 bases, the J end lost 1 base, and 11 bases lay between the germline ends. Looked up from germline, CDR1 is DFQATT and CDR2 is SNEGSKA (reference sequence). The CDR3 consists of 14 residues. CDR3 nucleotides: TGCAGTGCTAATAAAGCGAGTTCCTACAATGAGCAGTTCTTC. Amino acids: CSANKASSYNEQFF.

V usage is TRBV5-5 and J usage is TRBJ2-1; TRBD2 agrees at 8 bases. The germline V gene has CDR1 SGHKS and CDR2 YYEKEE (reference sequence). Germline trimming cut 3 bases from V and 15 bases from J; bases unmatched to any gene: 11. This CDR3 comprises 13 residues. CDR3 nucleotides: TGTGCCAGCAGCTCCGTGCGCGGGACTAGGATGTTCTTC. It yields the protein CASSSVRGTRMFF.

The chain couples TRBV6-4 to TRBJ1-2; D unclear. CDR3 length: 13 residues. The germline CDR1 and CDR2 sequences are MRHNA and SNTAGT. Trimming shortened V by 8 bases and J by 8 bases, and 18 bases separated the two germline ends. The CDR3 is CASSPAPSLGYTF. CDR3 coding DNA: TGTGCCAGCTCTCCGGCGCCGAGCTTGGGCTACACCTTC.

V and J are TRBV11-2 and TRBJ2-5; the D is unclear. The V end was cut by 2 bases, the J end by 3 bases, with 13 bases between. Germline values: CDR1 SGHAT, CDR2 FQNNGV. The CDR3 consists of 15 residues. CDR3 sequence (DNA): TGTGCCAGCAGCTTAAATGTCGACTGGGAAGAGACCCAGTACTTC. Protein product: CASSLNVDWEETQYF.

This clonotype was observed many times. CDR3 in amino acids: CASSRAQVFSYEQYF. CDR3 DNA sequence: TGTGCCAGCAGCCGCGCCCAGGTTTTCTCCTACGAGCAGTACTTC. The chain carries TRBV12-3 or TRBV12-4 and TRBJ2-7; D not certain. V was trimmed by 6 bases and J by 0 bases, leaving 15 bases between them. The CDR3 is 15 amino acids.

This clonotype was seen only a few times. CDR3 nucleotide sequence: TGTGCCAGCAGTTCGCTGCCAGTCATCACAGATACGCAGTATTTT. Protein product: CASSSLPVITDTQYF. This chain links TRBV12-3 or TRBV12-4 with TRBJ2-3; D gene unclear. V was pared by 4 bases and J by 2 bases, with 13 bases between. The length of the CDR3 is 15 residues.

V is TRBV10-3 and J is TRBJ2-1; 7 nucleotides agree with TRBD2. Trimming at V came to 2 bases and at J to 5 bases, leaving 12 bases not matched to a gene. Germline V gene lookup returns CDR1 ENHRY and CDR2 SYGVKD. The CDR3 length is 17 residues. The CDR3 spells CAISERSGEYLNNEQFF. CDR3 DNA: TGTGCCATCAGTGAGCGAAGCGGGGAGTACTTAAACAATGAGCAGTTCTTC.

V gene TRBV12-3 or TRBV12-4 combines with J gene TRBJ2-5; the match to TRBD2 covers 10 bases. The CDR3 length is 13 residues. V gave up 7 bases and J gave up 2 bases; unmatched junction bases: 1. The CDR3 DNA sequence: TGTGCCAGCAAGACTAGCGGGCAAGAGACCCAGTACTTC. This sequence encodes CASKTSGQETQYF.

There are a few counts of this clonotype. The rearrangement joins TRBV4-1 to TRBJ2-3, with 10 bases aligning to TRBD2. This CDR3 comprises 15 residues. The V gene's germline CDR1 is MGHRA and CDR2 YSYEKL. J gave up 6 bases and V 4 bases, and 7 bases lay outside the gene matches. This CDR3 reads CASSLLAGGEDTQYF. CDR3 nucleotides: TGCGCCAGCAGCCTTTTAGCGGGGGGCGAGGATACGCAGTATTTT.

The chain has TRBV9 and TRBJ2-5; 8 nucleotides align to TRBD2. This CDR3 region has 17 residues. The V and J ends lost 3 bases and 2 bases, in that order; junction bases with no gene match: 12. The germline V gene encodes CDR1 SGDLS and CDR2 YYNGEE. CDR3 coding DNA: TGTGCCAGCAGCGATAGCCCCCAGCGGGAGAGGCAAGAGACCCAGTACTTC. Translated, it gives CASSDSPQRERQETQYF.

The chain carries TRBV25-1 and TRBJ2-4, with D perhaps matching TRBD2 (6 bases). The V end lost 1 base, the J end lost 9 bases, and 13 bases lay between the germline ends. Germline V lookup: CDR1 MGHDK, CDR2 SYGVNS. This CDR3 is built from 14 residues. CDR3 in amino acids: CASSEWRVGGIQYF. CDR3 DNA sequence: TGTGCCAGCAGTGAATGGCGGGTGGGGGGCATTCAGTACTTC.

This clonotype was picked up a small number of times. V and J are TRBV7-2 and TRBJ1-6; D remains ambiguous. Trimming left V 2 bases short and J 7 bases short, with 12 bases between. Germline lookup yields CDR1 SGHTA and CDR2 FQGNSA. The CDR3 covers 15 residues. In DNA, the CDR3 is TGTGCCAGCAGCTTATTGGCCGCTCAGAATTCACCCCTCCACTTT. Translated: CASSLLAAQNSPLHF. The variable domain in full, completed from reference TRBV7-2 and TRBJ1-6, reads GAGVSQSPSNKVTEKGKDVELRCDPISGHTALYWYRQSLGQGLEFLIYFQGNSAPDKSGLPSDRFSAERTGGSVSTLTIQRTQQEDSAVYLCASSLLAAQNSPLHFGNGTRLTVT.

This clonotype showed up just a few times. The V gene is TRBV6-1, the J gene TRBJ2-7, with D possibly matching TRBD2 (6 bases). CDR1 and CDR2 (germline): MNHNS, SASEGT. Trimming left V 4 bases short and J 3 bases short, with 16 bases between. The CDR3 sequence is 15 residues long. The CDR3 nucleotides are TGTGCCAGCAGTGCGCCCGGGACTTATCTCTACGAGCAGTACTTC. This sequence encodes CASSAPGTYLYEQYF.

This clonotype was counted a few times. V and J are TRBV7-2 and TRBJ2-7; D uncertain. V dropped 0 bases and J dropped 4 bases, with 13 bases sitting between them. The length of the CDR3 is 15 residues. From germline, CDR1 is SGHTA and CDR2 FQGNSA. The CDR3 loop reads CASSLALWGLYEQYF. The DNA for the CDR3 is TGTGCCAGCAGCTTAGCGTTGTGGGGTCTATACGAGCAGTACTTC.

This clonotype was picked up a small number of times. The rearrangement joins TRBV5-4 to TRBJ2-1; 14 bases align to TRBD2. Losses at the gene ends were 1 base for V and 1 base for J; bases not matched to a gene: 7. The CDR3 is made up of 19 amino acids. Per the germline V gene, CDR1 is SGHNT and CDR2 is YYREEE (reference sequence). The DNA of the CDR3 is TGTGCCAGCAGCTTGATGGGACTAGCGGGAGTTGGTTCCTACAATGAGCAGTTCTTC. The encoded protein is CASSLMGLAGVGSYNEQFF. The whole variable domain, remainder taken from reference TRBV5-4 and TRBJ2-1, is ETGVTQSPTHLIKTRGQQVTLRCSSQSGHNTVSWYQQALGQGPQFIFQYYREEENGRGNFPPRFSGLQFPNYSSELNVNALELDDSALYLCASSLMGLAGVGSYNEQFFGPGTRLTVL.

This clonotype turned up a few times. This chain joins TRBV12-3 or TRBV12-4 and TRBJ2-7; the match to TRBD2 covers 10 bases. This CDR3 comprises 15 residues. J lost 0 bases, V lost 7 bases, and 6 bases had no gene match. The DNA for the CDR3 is TGTGCCAGCATCAATAGCGGGAGGCACTCCTACGAGCAGTACTTC. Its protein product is CASINSGRHSYEQYF.